A selection of T cell receptor beta chains follows, all from one sample in a study of T cell repertoires in cytomegalovirus infection. From the reads, TCRdb called clonotypes with MiXCR, one entry per CDR3 protein. The table has about 100,000 distinct CDR3 sequences, about a quarter seen once. Sequencing used CD8+ T cells from PBMCs. These receptors originate from a human donor in good health (CMV status not recorded). Some clones in this sample may be carry-over from other donors' samples. Each CDR3 is given without its conserved first and last residue.

>TRBV12-3/TRBV12-4|TRBJ2-1
ASSFGEGYEQF
>TRBV4-1|TRBJ2-1
ASSPGGASGGAGSYNEQF
>TRBV28|TRBJ1-1
ASSQGRPGVNTEAF
>TRBV28|TRBJ2-5
AAAGGGALETQY
>TRBV29-1|TRBJ1-2
SASSDREIHGYT
>TRBV5-8|TRBJ2-1
ASSFMGQGLNEQF
>TRBV2|TRBJ1-1
ASGFGGRMGYTEAF
>TRBV12-3/TRBV12-4|TRBJ2-1
ASSLGGTDNEQF
>TRBV19|TRBJ1-5
ASTPPLQGSNQPQH
>TRBV27|TRBJ2-7
ASQRGYEQY
>TRBV19|TRBJ1-1
ASKLRGPIISTEAF
>TRBV11-2|TRBJ1-4
ASTKGRSNEKLF
>TRBV7-3|TRBJ2-5
ASSPGGYGGTQY
>TRBV19|TRBJ1-1
ASSISGGSRTEAF
>TRBV9|TRBJ1-2
ASSVAPEDTNYGYT
>TRBV5-1|TRBJ2-2
ASSLDGTGELF
>TRBV20-1|TRBJ1-2
SARDLGSYGYT
>TRBV12-3/TRBV12-4|TRBJ1-5
ASSGRTNQPMWPQH
>TRBV13|TRBJ2-5
ASSLVGQGARETQY
>TRBV7-9|TRBJ2-5
ASSAGTGGRQTQY
>TRBV6-5|TRBJ2-7
ASSYGQDSIYEQY
>TRBV7-9|TRBJ2-7
ASSSLGGGGYYEQY
>TRBV7-8|TRBJ2-1
ASSSSGTYNEQF
>TRBV7-2|TRBJ2-7
ASSLGSAYEQY
>TRBV23-1|TRBJ1-4
ASSQGVPAEKLF
>TRBV7-8|TRBJ2-1
ASTDTNEQF
>TRBV4-1|TRBJ1-5
ASSQDPGNQPQH
>TRBV29-1|TRBJ2-2
SARAAGVRTGELF